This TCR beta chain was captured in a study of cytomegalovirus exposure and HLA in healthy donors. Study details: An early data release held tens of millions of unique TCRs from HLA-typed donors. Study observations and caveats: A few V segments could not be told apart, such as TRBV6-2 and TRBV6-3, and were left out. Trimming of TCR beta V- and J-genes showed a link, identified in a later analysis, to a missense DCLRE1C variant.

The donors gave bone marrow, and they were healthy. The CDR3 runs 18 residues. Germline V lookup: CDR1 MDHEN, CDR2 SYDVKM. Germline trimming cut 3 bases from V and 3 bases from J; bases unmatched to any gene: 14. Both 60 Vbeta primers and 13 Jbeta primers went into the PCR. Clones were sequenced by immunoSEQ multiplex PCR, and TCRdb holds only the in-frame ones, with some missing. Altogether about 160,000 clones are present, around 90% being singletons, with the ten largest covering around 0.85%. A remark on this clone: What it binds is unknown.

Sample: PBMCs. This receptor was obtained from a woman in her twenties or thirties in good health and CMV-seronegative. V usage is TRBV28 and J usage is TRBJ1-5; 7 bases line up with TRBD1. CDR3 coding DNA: TGTGCCAGCAGTTTTTTTACTTCGACAGGGAGATTCAATCAGCCCCAGCATTTT. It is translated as CASSFFTSTGRFNQPQHF.